This T cell receptor beta chain was identified in a study of early stage breast cancer tumors. The wider study: Each sample averaged around 10-fold read coverage.

Here immunoSEQ multiplex PCR was the method, and the copy in TCRdb shows in-frame clones only, minus some. The sample holds roughly 40,000 clones, approximately 78% seen once. Findings and caveats of the study: Compared with adjacent normal breast tissue, tumors showed roughly 2.4-fold greater T cell density and higher clonality. Tumor and normal breast were distinguished via blood comparison in about 90% of the 16 patients. Enriched TCRB sequences shared across patients were mostly commonly generated sequences.

The CDR3 is 13 amino acids. Germline assignment: CDR1 MNHNY and CDR2 SVGAGI (reference sequence). The V and J ends lost 5 bases and 4 bases, in that order; junction bases with no gene match: 2. A word on this clone: Its cognate antigen is unknown.

The V call is TRBV6-6, the J call TRBJ1-2, with 9 bases identical to TRBD1. This TCR was recovered from a person aged 45 to 59 with breast cancer. Source material: blood. Here the CDR3 DNA reads TGTGCCAGCAGTCGGACAGGGGCCTATGGCTACACCTTC. Its translation: CASSRTGAYGYTF.